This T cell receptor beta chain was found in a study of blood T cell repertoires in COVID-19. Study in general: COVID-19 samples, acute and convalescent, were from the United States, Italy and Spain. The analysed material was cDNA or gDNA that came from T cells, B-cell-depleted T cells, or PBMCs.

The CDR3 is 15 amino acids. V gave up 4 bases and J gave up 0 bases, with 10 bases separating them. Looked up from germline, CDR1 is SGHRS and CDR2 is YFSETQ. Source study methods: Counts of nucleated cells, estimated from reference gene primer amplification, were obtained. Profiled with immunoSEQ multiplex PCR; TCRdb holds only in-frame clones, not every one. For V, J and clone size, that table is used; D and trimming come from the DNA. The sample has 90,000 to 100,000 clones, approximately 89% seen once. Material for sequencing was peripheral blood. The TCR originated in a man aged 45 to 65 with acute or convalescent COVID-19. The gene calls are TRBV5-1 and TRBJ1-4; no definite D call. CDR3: CASSLGETTNEKLFF. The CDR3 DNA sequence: TGCGCCAGCAGCCTGGGAGAGACAACTAATGAAAAACTGTTTTTT.